Below are 6 T cell receptor beta chains sequenced from a single sample in a study of CD8 T cells in Susac syndrome. An input of about 0.5 to 1 ug of RNA was subjected to reverse transcription using random hexamers. TCRdb called the immunoSEQ multiplex PCR reads again in MiXCR, with one record for every CDR3 protein. The table includes about 120,000 distinct CDR3 sequences, about 93% detected once. Sample: CD8+ T cells from PBMCs. The receptors were sampled from a human donor with Susac syndrome.

V is TRBV7-9 and J is TRBJ2-1; weak D call: TRBD2 (6 bases). The CDR3 is made up of 16 amino acids. V lost 1 base to trimming and J lost 2 bases, with 12 bases between them. CDR1 and CDR2 (germline): SEHNR, FQNEAQ (reference sequence). CDR3 nucleotide sequence: TGTGCCAGCAGCTTAGTGGAGGGAGGCCCCTACAATGAGCAGTTCTTC. It specifies CASSLVEGGPYNEQFF.

The chain carries TRBV12-3 or TRBV12-4 and TRBJ2-1; maybe TRBD2 (5 bases). Trimming stripped 6 bases from V and 7 bases from J, with 19 bases between. The CDR3 runs 15 residues. CDR3 coding DNA: TGTGCCAGCAGCCCGCGCGGTGGACTTTTAAATGAGCAGTTCTTC. Its protein product is CASSPRGGLLNEQFF.

The V and J genes are TRBV9 and TRBJ1-5; D not certain. Trimming pared 4 bases from V and 5 bases from J, leaving 7 bases between. Germline V gene lookup returns CDR1 SGDLS and CDR2 YYNGEE. The CDR3 has 12 amino acids. Written as DNA, the CDR3 is TGTGCCAGCAGCCCAGCCGATCAGCCCCAGCATTTT. It encodes CASSPADQPQHF.

This chain uses TRBV9 with TRBJ1-5, with TRBD1 as a possible D gene (5 bases). V was clipped by 3 bases and J by 7 bases, with 17 bases between them. The germline CDR1 and CDR2 sequences are SGDLS and YYNGEE. The CDR3 contains 15 residues. Here the CDR3 reads CASSEGGGGEQPQHF. CDR3 DNA sequence: TGTGCCAGCAGCGAAGGCGGCGGAGGGGAACAGCCCCAGCATTTT.

V is TRBV13 and J is TRBJ2-5; 8 bases map to TRBD1. This CDR3 region has 15 residues. Losses at the gene ends were 5 bases for V and 5 bases for J; bases not matched to a gene: 10. CDR1 is PRHDT and CDR2 is FYEKMQ in the germline V gene (reference sequence). The CDR3 DNA is TGTGCCAGCAGCGCCGGACAGGGTGTTGGGGAGACCCAGTACTTC. Translated, it gives CASSAGQGVGETQYF.

The genes are TRBV15 and TRBJ2-2; 7 bases are shared with TRBD2. With 10 bases clipped from V and 5 bases from J, the junction kept 10 bases outside the gene matches. This CDR3 comprises 14 residues. Germline CDR1 LNHNV, CDR2 YYDKDF (reference sequence). The CDR3 nucleotides read TGTGCCATTGGAGGGAGGGGAGGGACCGGGGAGCTGTTTTTT. Its translation is CAIGGRGGTGELFF.